Below are 11 T cell receptor beta chains sequenced from a single sample in a study of cytomegalovirus exposure and HLA in healthy donors. PCR involved 60 Vbeta and 13 Jbeta primers. Generated by immunoSEQ multiplex PCR, the TCRdb table keeps only in-frame clones and is missing some. This sample carries about 180,000 clones, over 70% of them seen once, and the ten largest clones take roughly 1.5%. The material sequenced was PBMCs. The receptors come from a man aged 18 to 29 in good health and CMV-seronegative.

The chain carries TRBV29-1 and TRBJ2-7; D may be TRBD2 (5 bases). CDR1 and CDR2 from the germline V gene are SQVTM and ANQGSEA. Trimming stripped 1 base from V and 5 bases from J, with 15 bases between. The CDR3 runs to 14 residues. CDR3 residues: CSVEVNGISNEQYF. Written as DNA, the CDR3 is TGCAGCGTTGAAGTAAACGGGATTTCGAACGAGCAGTACTTC.

The gene calls are TRBV10-3 and TRBJ2-1, with 10 positions matching TRBD2. The germline V gene has CDR1 ENHRY and CDR2 SYGVKD. This CDR3 region has 15 residues. V was pared by 6 bases and J by 3 bases, with 5 bases of the junction left unmatched. The CDR3 loop reads CAISEERGGYNEQFF. In DNA, the CDR3 is TGTGCCATCAGCGAGGAGCGGGGGGGCTACAATGAGCAGTTCTTC.

This chain connects TRBV13 to TRBJ1-2; D is unresolved. CDR3 length: 14 residues. Germline loops: CDR1 PRHDT, CDR2 FYEKMQ (reference sequence). V lost 4 bases and J 3 bases, leaving 12 bases between the germline ends. CDR3 in DNA: TGTGCCAGCAGCTCCCGACTCGAGGACTATGGCTACACCTTC. It translates to CASSSRLEDYGYTF.

This chain links TRBV6-5 with TRBJ2-2, with 9 bases aligning to TRBD1. Germline V lookup: CDR1 MNHEY, CDR2 SVGAGI. The CDR3 length is 15 residues. Germline trimming cut 2 bases from V and 5 bases from J; bases unmatched to any gene: 3. CDR3 sequence: CASSYQGTGTGELFF. The CDR3 coding sequence is TGTGCCAGCAGTTACCAGGGGACAGGGACCGGGGAGCTGTTTTTT.

This clone was recorded a few times. The V gene is TRBV5-6, the J gene TRBJ1-5, with no clear D. CDR1 SGHDT and CDR2 YYEEEE come from the germline V gene. This CDR3 is 16 amino acids long. With 1 base removed from V and 7 bases from J, the gap between germline ends came to 18 bases. CDR3 loop: CASSLFGLGIRQPQHF. CDR3 nucleotide sequence: TGTGCCAGCAGCTTGTTTGGGCTTGGAATTCGGCAGCCCCAGCATTTT. Filled out from reference TRBV5-6 and TRBJ1-5, the complete variable domain reads DAGVTQSPTHLIKTRGQQVTLRCSPKSGHDTVSWYQQALGQGPQFIFQYYEEEERQRGNFPDRFSGHQFPNYSSELNVNALLLGDSALYLCASSLFGLGIRQPQHFGDGTRLSIL.

The chain uses TRBV11-2 and TRBJ2-5; 8 bases align to TRBD1. J lost 5 bases, V lost 5 bases, and 7 bases had no gene match. In germline, CDR1 is SGHAT, CDR2 FQNNGV. CDR3 size: 14 residues. DNA of the CDR3: TGTGCCAGCAGCCTGACAGGGGTAATTGAGACCCAGTACTTC. Translating it yields CASSLTGVIETQYF.

This clone has only a few counts. This chain connects TRBV28 to TRBJ2-1; D gene unclear. The V end was cut by 5 bases, the J end by 6 bases, with 11 bases between. The CDR3 length is 13 residues. The germline V gene encodes CDR1 MDHEN and CDR2 SYDVKM. The CDR3: CASSPRERNEQFF. The CDR3 DNA is TGTGCCAGCAGTCCCCGAGAACGCAATGAGCAGTTCTTC. The whole variable domain, filled in from reference TRBV28 and TRBJ2-1, reads DVKVTQSSRYLVKRTGEKVFLECVQDMDHENMFWYRQDPGLGLRLIYFSYDVKMKEKGDIPEGYSVSREKKERFSLILESASTNQTSMYLCASSPRERNEQFFGPGTRLTVL.

The chain carries TRBV5-4 and TRBJ2-5; D perhaps matches TRBD2 (7 bases). Trimming shortened V by 0 bases and J by 4 bases, and 16 bases separated the two germline ends. The CDR3 is 16 amino acids. Germline lookup yields CDR1 SGHNT and CDR2 YYREEE (reference sequence). Here the CDR3 reads CASSLDQRGGGETQYF. DNA for the CDR3: TGTGCCAGCAGCTTGGATCAGCGGGGAGGGGGAGAGACCCAGTACTTC.

V gene TRBV6-5 combines with J gene TRBJ1-1; 7 nucleotides match TRBD1. This CDR3 has 14 residues. In germline, CDR1 is MNHEY, CDR2 SVGAGI. V shed 0 bases, J shed 4 bases, and the junction held 2 bases outside the gene matches. Written as DNA, the CDR3 is TGTGCCAGCAGTTACTCACACAGGGGCACTGAAGCTTTCTTT. Translating it yields CASSYSHRGTEAFF.

CDR3 in DNA: TGTGCCAGCAGCTTAGGAAGGGACAGTCGATACAATGAGCAGTTCTTC. It is translated as CASSLGRDSRYNEQFF. The rearrangement joins TRBV7-2 to TRBJ2-1, with TRBD1 matching 7 bases. Germline-derived CDR1 and CDR2 are SGHTA and FQGNSA. CDR3 length: 16 amino acids. V lost 1 base to trimming and J lost 4 bases; unmatched junction nucleotides: 7.

The chain is built from TRBV12-5 and TRBJ1-1, with TRBD1 identical over 7 bases. In germline, CDR1 is LGHNT, CDR2 FRNRAP. The CDR3 consists of 15 residues. V lost 4 bases to trimming and J lost 3 bases; unmatched junction nucleotides: 8. The CDR3 sequence is CASGWSSTGDTEAFF. DNA for the CDR3: TGTGCTAGTGGTTGGTCCAGTACAGGGGACACTGAAGCTTTCTTT.